Following are 8 T cell receptor beta chains from one sample sequenced in a study of blood T cell repertoires in COVID-19. The data were produced by immunoSEQ multiplex PCR, yet TCRdb's version contains in-frame clones alone and is incomplete. The table lists some 120,000 clones, about 85% of them singletons. Material: peripheral blood. The receptors originated from a man aged 35 to 55 with acute or convalescent COVID-19.

Points on this clone: Other DNA variants within this sample encode the same CDR3. This chain joins TRBV5-1 and TRBJ2-3, with D possibly TRBD2 on 5 matching bases. Germline values: CDR1 SGHRS, CDR2 YFSETQ. CDR3 size: 13 residues. V was cut by 0 bases and J by 3 bases, with 5 bases left in between. The CDR3 DNA reads as TGCGCCAGCAGCTTGGCGGGAACAGATACGCAGTATTTT. Its translation is CASSLAGTDTQYF. The whole variable domain, remainder taken from reference TRBV5-1 and TRBJ2-3, is KAGVTQTPRYLIKTRGQQVTLSCSPISGHRSVSWYQQTPGQGLQFLFEYFSETQRNKGNFPGRFSGRQFSNSRSEMNVSTLELGDSALYLCASSLAGTDTQYFGPGTRLTVL.

The chain has TRBV18 and TRBJ1-3, with D perhaps matching TRBD1 (5 bases). Looked up from germline, CDR1 is KGHSH and CDR2 is LQKENI. V lost 7 bases and J 1 base, leaving 11 bases between the germline ends. The CDR3 runs 14 residues. CDR3 coding DNA: TGTGCCAGCTGCCCACAGGAATCTGGAAACACCATATATTTT. Encoded protein: CASCPQESGNTIYF.

This chain connects TRBV6-5 to TRBJ2-7; D is unclear. From germline, CDR1 is MNHEY and CDR2 SVGAGI. The V and J ends lost 5 bases and 4 bases respectively, with 15 bases between them. CDR3 length: 14 amino acids. The DNA for the CDR3 is TGTGCCAGCAGTCCCCCGAGGCGACCATACGAGCAGTACTTC. The encoded protein is CASSPPRRPYEQYF.

This clone was seen once. The chain couples TRBV27 to TRBJ2-1, with 11 bases aligning to TRBD2. With V trimmed by 8 bases and J by 5 bases, 8 bases remained unmatched. This CDR3 region has 15 residues. The germline gives CDR1 MNHEY, CDR2 SMNVEV (reference sequence). The CDR3 nucleotides read TGTGCCAGCGGGGTAGCGGGGGGGGACAACAATGAGCAGTTCTTC. It translates to CASGVAGGDNNEQFF.

The chain is built from TRBV7-9 and TRBJ2-1; possible D gene TRBD2, 5 bases. Deletions cut 5 bases from V and 0 bases from J, with 11 bases between. The CDR3 sequence is 15 residues long. The germline V gene has CDR1 SEHNR and CDR2 FQNEAQ (reference sequence). The CDR3 DNA is TGTGCCAGCAGCCAAAGAGCGGTCTCCTACAATGAGCAGTTCTTC. It codes for CASSQRAVSYNEQFF.

V and J are TRBV5-6 and TRBJ1-3; D uncertain. The CDR3 is 15 residues long. Germline V gene data show CDR1 as SGHDT and CDR2 as YYEEEE. Trimming cost V 0 bases and J 2 bases, with 9 bases left between them. The chain's CDR3 is CASSLGPRTGNTIYF. The CDR3 DNA sequence: TGTGCCAGCAGCTTGGGCCCGAGAACTGGAAACACCATATATTTT.

In nucleotides, the CDR3 is TGTGCCAGCAGACAGGGACAGGGGTTGTACGAGCAGTACTTC. Residues: CASRQGQGLYEQYF. The chain is built from TRBV6-6 and TRBJ2-7; 10 bases agree with TRBD1. The CDR3 sequence is 14 residues long. V lost 6 bases to trimming and J lost 4 bases; unmatched junction nucleotides: 6. Germline V gene data show CDR1 as MNHNY and CDR2 as SVGAGI (reference sequence).

This chain joins TRBV10-1 and TRBJ2-7; 7 bases map to TRBD1. The germline V gene has CDR1 WNHNN and CDR2 SYGVQD (reference sequence). CDR3 length: 15 amino acids. The ends lost 3 bases at V and 2 bases at J; junction bases unmatched: 7. The CDR3 DNA sequence: TGCGCCAGCAGTGAAAAAACAGGGGACCCCTACGAGCAGTACTTC. It encodes CASSEKTGDPYEQYF.